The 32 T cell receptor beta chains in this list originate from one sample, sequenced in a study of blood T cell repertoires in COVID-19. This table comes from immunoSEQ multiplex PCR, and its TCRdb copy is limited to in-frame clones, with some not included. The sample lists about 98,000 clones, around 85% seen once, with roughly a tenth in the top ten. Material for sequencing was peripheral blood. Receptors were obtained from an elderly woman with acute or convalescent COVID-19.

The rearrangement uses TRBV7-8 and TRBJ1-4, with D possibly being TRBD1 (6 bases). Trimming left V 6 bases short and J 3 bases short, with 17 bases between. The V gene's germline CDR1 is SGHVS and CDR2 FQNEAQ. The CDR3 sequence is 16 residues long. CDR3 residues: CASREGGLSANEKLFF. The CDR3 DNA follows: TGTGCCAGCAGAGAGGGGGGGCTTTCCGCTAATGAAAAACTGTTTTTT.

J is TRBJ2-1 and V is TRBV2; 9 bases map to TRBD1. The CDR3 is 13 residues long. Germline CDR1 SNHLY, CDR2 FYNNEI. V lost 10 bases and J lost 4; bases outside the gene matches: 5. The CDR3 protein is CAISGTGYNEQFF. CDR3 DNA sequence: TGTGCCATCTCCGGGACAGGGTACAATGAGCAGTTCTTC.

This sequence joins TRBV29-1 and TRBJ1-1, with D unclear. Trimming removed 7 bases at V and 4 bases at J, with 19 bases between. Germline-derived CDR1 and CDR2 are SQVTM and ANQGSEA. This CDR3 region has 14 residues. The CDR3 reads CSARVKGGVTEAFF. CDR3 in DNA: TGCAGCGCTCGTGTTAAGGGAGGCGTCACTGAAGCTTTCTTT. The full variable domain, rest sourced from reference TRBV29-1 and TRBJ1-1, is SAVISQKPSRDICQRGTSLTIQCQVDSQVTMMFWYRQQPGQSLTLIATANQGSEATYESGFVIDKFPISRPNLTFSTLTVSNMSPEDSSIYLCSARVKGGVTEAFFGQGTRLTVV.

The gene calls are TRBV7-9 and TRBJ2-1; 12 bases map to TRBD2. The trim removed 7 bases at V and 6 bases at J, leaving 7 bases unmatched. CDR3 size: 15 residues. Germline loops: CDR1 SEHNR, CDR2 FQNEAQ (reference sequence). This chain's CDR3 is CASILLAGGLNEQFF. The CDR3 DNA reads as TGTGCCAGCATCCTTCTAGCGGGGGGGCTCAATGAGCAGTTCTTC.

CDR3 coding DNA: TGTGCCAGCAGTTTGTTCCAACCTGGGCGGTACGTC. Translating gives CASSLFQPGRYV. This chain joins TRBV5-8 and TRBJ2-7; D uncertain. Looked up from germline, CDR1 is SGHTS and CDR2 is YDEGEE. The CDR3 has 12 residues. V was cut by 5 bases and J by 12 bases, with 18 bases left in between.

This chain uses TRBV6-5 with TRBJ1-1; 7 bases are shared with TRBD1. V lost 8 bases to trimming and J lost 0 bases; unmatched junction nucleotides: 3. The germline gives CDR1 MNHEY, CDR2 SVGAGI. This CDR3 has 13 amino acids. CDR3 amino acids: CASETGMNTEAFF. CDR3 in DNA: TGTGCCAGCGAGACAGGGATGAACACTGAAGCTTTCTTT.

This CDR3 is CASSPRDRDNSPLHF. The CDR3 DNA is TGCGCCAGCAGCCCTCGGGATAGGGATAATTCACCCCTCCACTTT. The rearrangement uses TRBV4-1 and TRBJ1-6; D call uncertain. Germline lookup yields CDR1 MGHRA and CDR2 YSYEKL. V lost 4 bases and J lost 5, with 12 bases in between. The CDR3 consists of 15 residues.

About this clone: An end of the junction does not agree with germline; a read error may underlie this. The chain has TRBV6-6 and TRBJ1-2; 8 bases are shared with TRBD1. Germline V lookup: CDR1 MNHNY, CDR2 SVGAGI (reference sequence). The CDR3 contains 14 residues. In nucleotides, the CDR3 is TGTACCAGCAGTTACTCGACAGGGGCCTATGGCTACACCTTC. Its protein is CTSSYSTGAYGYTF.

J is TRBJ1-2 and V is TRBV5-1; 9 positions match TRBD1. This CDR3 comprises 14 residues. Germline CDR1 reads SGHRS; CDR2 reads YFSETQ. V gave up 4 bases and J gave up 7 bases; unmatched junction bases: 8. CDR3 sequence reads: CASSKDRGGGGYTF. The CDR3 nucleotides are TGCGCCAGCAGCAAGGACAGGGGTGGCGGTGGCTACACCTTC.

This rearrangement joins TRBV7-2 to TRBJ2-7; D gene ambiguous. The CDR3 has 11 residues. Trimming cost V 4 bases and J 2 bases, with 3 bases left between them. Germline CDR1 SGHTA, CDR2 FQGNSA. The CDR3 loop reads CASSSTYEQYF. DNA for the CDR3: TGTGCCAGCAGCTCTACCTACGAGCAGTACTTC.

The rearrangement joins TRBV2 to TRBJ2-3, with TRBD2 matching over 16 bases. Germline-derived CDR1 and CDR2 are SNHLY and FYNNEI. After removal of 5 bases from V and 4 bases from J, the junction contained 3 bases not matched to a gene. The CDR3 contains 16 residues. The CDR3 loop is CASSSGLAGGSDTQYF. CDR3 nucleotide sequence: TGTGCCAGCAGTTCGGGACTAGCGGGGGGGTCAGATACGCAGTATTTT. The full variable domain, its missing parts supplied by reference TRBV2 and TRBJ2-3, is EPEVTQTPSHQVTQMGQEVILRCVPISNHLYFYWYRQILGQKVEFLVSFYNNEISEKSEIFDDQFSVERPDGSNFTLKIRSTKLEDSAMYFCASSSGLAGGSDTQYFGPGTRLTVL.

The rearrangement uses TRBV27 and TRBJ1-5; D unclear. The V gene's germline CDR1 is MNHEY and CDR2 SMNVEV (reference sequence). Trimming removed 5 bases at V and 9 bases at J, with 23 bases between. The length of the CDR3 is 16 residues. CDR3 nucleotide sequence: TGTGCCAGCAGTGCCTTTACAGACCCCTACGTTGGGCCCCAGCATTTT. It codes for CASSAFTDPYVGPQHF.

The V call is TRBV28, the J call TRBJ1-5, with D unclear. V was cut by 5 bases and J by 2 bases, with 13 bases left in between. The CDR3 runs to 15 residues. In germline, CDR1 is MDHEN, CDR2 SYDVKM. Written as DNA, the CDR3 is TGTGCCAGCAGTCCGGGATCCTCTGGCAATCAGCCCCAGCATTTT. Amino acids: CASSPGSSGNQPQHF.

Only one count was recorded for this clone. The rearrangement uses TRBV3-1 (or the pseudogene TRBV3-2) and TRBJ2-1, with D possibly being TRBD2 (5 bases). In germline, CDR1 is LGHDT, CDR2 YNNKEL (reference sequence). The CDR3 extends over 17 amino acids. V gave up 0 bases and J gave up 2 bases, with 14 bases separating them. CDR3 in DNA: TGTGCCAGCAGCCAAGATCCCAGCGAGGGAACCTACAATGAGCAGTTCTTC. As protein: CASSQDPSEGTYNEQFF.

CDR3 sequence: CASSLGREYSNQPQHF. Here the CDR3 DNA reads TGTGCCAGTAGTTTAGGCAGGGAATATAGCAATCAGCCCCAGCATTTT. The rearrangement uses TRBV19 and TRBJ1-5, with D perhaps matching TRBD1 (5 bases). Between the trimmed V and J ends, which lost 5 bases and 0 bases, there was a span of 14 bases. The CDR3 spans 16 residues. CDR1 and CDR2 (germline): LNHDA, SQIVND (reference sequence).

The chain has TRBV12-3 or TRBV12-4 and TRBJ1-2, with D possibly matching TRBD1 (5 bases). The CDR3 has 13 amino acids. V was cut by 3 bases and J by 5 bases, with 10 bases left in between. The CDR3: CASSLVDSYGYTF. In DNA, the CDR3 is TGTGCCAGCAGTTTGGTAGACAGTTATGGCTACACCTTC.

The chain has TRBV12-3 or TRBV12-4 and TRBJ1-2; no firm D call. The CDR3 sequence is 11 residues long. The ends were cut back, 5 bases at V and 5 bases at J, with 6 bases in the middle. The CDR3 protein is CASSRTYGYTF. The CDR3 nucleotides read TGTGCCAGCAGTCGTACATATGGCTACACCTTC.

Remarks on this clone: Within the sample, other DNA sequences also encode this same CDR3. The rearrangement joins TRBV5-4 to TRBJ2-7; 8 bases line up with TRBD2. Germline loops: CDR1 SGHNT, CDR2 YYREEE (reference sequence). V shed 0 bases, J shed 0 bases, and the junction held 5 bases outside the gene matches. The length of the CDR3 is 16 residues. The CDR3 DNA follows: TGTGCCAGCAGCTTGGCATCGGGGGGGAGCTCCTACGAGCAGTACTTC. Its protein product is CASSLASGGSSYEQYF.

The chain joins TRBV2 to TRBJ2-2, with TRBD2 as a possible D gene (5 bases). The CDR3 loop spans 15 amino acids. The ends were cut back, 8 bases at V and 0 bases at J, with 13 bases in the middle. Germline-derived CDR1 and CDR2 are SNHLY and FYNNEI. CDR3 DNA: TGTGCCAGCGTACCGGGATCTCCGAACACCGGGGAGCTGTTTTTT. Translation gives CASVPGSPNTGELFF.

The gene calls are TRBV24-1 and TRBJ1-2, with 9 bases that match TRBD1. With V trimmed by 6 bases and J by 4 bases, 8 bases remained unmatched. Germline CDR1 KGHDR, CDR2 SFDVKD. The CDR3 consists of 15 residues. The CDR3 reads CATSPGTGTIYGYTF. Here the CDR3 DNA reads TGTGCCACCAGTCCCGGGACAGGGACTATCTATGGCTACACCTTC.

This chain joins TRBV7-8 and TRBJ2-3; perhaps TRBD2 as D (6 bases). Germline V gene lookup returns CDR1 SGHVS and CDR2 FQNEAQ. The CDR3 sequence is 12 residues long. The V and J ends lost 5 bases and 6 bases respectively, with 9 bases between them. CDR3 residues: CASSPGDDTQYF. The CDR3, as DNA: TGTGCCAGCAGCCCGGGAGATGATACGCAGTATTTT. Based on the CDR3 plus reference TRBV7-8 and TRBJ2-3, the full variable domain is GAGVSQSPRYKVAKRGQDVALRCDPISGHVSLFWYQQALGQGPEFLTYFQNEAQLDKSGLPSDRFFAERPEGSVSTLKIQRTQQEDSAVYLCASSPGDDTQYFGPGTRLTVL.

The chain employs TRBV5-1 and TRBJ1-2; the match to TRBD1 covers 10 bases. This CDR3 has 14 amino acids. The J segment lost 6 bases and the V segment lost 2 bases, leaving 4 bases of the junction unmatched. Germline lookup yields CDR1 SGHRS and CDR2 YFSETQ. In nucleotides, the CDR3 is TGCGCCAGCAGCTTTGACAGGGGGCAGGATGGCTACACCTTC. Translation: CASSFDRGQDGYTF.

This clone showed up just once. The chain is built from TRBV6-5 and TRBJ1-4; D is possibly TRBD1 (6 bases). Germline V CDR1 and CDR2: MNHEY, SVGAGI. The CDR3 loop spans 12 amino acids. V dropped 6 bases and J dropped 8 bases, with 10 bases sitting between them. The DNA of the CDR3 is TGTGCCAGCAGGACAGGAAACGAAAAACTGTTTTTT. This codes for CASRTGNEKLFF.

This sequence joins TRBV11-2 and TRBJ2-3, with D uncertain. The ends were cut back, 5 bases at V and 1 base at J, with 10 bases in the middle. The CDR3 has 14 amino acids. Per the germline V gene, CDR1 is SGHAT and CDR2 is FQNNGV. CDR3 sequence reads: CASSTFSGTDTQYF. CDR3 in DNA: TGTGCCAGCAGCACTTTTAGTGGCACAGATACGCAGTATTTT.

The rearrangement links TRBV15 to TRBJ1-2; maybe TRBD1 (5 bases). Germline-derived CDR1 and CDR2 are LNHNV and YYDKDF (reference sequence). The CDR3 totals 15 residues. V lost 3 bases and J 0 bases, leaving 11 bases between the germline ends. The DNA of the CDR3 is TGTGCCACCAGCAGGGGCTGGGGGGCTAACTATGGCTACACCTTC. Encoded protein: CATSRGWGANYGYTF.

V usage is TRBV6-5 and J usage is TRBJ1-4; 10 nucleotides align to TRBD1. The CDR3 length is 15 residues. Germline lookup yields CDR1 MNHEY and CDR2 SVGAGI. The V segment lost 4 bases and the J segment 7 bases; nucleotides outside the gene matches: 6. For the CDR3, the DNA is TGTGCCAGCAGTTCCAACCGGGACAGGGGTGAAAAACTGTTTTTT. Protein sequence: CASSSNRDRGEKLFF.

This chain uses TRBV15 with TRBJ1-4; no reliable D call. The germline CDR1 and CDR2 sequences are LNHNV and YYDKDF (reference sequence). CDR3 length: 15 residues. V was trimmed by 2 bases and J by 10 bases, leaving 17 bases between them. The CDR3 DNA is TGTGCCACCAGCAGAAGGGCTCCGACGGAGGTAAAACTGTTTTTT. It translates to CATSRRAPTEVKLFF.

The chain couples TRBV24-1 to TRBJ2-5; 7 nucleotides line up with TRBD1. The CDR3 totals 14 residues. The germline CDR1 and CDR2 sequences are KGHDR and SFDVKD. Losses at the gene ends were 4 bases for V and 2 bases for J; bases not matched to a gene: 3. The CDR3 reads CATSETGVQETQYF. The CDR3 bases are TGTGCCACCAGTGAAACAGGGGTGCAAGAGACCCAGTACTTC.

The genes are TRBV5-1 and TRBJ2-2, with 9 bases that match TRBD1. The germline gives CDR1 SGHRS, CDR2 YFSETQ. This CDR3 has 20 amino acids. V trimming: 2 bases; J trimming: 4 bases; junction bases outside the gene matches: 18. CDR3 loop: CASSFPLVPGQGVGTGELFF. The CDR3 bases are TGCGCCAGCAGCTTCCCTCTCGTCCCGGGACAGGGAGTGGGCACCGGGGAGCTGTTTTTT. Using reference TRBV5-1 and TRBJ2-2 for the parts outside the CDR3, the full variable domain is KAGVTQTPRYLIKTRGQQVTLSCSPISGHRSVSWYQQTPGQGLQFLFEYFSETQRNKGNFPGRFSGRQFSNSRSEMNVSTLELGDSALYLCASSFPLVPGQGVGTGELFFGEGSRLTVL.

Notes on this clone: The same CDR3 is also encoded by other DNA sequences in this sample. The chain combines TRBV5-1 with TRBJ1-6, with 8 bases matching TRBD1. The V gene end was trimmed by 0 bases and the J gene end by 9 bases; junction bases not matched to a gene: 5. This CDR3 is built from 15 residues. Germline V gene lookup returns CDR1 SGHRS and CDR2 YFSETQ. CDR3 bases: TGCGCCAGCAGCTTGGCAGGGGGCGATCGTTCACCCCTCCACTTT. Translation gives CASSLAGGDRSPLHF.

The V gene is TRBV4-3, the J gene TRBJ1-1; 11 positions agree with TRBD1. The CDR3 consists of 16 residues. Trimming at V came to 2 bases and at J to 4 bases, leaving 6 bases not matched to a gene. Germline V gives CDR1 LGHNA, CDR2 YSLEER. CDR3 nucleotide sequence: TGCGCCAGCAGCCAATCTCGGACAGGGGGCGGCACTGAAGCTTTCTTT. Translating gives CASSQSRTGGGTEAFF.

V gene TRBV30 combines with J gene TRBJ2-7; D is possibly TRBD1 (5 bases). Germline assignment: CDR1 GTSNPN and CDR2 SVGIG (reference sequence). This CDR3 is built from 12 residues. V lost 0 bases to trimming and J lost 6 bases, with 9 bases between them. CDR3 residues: CAWSVQGVEQYF. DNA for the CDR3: TGTGCCTGGAGTGTACAAGGGGTCGAGCAGTACTTC. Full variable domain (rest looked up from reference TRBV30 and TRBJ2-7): SQTIHQWPATLVQPVGSPLSLECTVEGTSNPNLYWYRQAAGRGLQLLFYSVGIGQISSEVPQNLSASRPQDRQFILSSKKLLLSDSGFYLCAWSVQGVEQYFGPGTRLTVT.